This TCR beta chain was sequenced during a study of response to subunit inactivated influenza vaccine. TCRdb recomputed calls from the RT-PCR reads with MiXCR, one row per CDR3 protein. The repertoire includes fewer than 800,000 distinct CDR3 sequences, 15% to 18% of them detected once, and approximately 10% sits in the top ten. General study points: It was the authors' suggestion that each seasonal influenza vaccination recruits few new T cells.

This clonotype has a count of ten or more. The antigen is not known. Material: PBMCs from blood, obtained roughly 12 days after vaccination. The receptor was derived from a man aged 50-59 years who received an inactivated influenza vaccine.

CDR3 in amino acids: CASSLGQNQPQHF. CDR3 DNA: TGTGCCAGCAGTTTAGGGCAGAATCAGCCCCAGCATTTT. The chain recombines TRBV12-3 or TRBV12-4 with TRBJ1-5; D remains unclear. The V gene lost 1 base and the J gene lost 4 bases, with 5 bases spanning the gap. The CDR3 spans 13 residues.